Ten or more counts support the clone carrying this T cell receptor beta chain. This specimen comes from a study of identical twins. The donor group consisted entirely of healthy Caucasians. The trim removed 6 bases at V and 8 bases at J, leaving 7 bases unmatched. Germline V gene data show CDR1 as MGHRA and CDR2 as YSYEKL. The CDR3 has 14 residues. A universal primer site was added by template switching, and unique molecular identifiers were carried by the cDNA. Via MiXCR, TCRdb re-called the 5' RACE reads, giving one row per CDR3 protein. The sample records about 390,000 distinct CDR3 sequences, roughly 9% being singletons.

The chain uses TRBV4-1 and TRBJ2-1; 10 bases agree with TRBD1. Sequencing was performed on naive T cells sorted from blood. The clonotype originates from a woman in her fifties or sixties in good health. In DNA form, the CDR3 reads TGCGCCAGCAGGAGAGGACAGGGGGGACATGAGCAGTTCTTC. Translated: CASRRGQGGHEQFF.